This is a list of T cell receptor beta chains from one sample in a study of blood T cells in healthy people across ages. TCRdb ran MiXCR on the 5' RACE reads and lists one entry per CDR3 protein. The sample records more than 600,000 distinct CDR3 sequences, more than 20% being singletons. These sequences were also reported in another study, on T cells of mothers and their children.

The sample consisted of blood. Receptor source: a boy aged 5-17 years in good health. Each CDR3 is given with its conserved first and last residue. The D gene is left open where the match is weak. A row's size may be missing; if present it is once, few, many or a size class.

J gene,D gene,clone size,V gene,CDR3 protein,CDR3 DNA
TRBJ2-3,.,.,TRBV11-2,CASSPSGAGNTQYF,TGTGCCAGCAGCCCTAGTGGGGCAGGTAATACGCAGTATTTT
TRBJ2-1,TRBD2,.,TRBV11-2,CASSLLAGGPLMGEQFF,TGTGCCAGCAGTTTGTTAGCGGGAGGGCCTTTGATGGGTGAGCAGTTCTTC
TRBJ1-2,.,.,TRBV7-2,CASSQLRGGGYTF,TGTGCCAGCAGTCAACTTCGGGGTGGAGGCTACACCTTC
TRBJ2-7,.,few,TRBV5-6,CASSFSAGGFYEQYF,TGTGCCAGCAGCTTCTCCGCCGGGGGATTCTACGAGCAGTACTTC
TRBJ2-7,TRBD1,.,TRBV29-1,CSVEWQGADEQYF,TGCAGCGTTGAATGGCAGGGGGCCGACGAGCAGTACTTC
TRBJ2-3,.,.,TRBV4-2,CASSQDLRASTDTQYF,TGTGCCAGCAGCCAAGATCTCCGTGCTAGCACAGATACGCAGTATTTT
TRBJ2-3,TRBD1,.,TRBV5-5,CASSPQGNTDTQYF,TGTGCCAGCTCCCCACAGGGGAACACAGATACGCAGTATTTT
TRBJ2-5,TRBD1,.,TRBV29-1,CSLKPGQGQETQYF,TGCAGCCTCAAACCGGGACAGGGTCAAGAGACCCAGTACTTC
TRBJ2-5,.,.,TRBV7-2,CASSVVGGSRETQYF,TGTGCCAGCAGCGTGGTCGGTGGGAGCCGAGAGACCCAGTACTTC
TRBJ2-1,.,.,TRBV7-2,CASSPGPGGNNEQFF,TGTGCCAGTAGCCCTGGACCAGGCGGGAACAATGAGCAGTTCTTC
TRBJ2-1,TRBD2,few,TRBV6-5,CASRSPGGQFF,TGTGCCAGCAGATCTCCGGGAGGGCAGTTCTTC
TRBJ2-1,TRBD1,.,TRBV7-2,CASSIRQGINEQFF,TGTGCCAGCAGCATAAGACAGGGGATCAATGAGCAGTTCTTC
TRBJ1-4,.,once,TRBV7-8,CASSLGASGTKNEKLFF,TGTGCCAGCAGCTTAGGGGCCTCCGGGACAAAAAATGAAAAACTGTTTTTT
TRBJ2-3,TRBD1,.,TRBV5-1,CASSLYGSGGADTQYF,TGCGCCAGCAGCTTGTATGGATCAGGGGGTGCAGATACGCAGTATTTT
TRBJ2-3,TRBD1,.,TRBV2,CASADQGAEDTQYF,TGTGCCAGTGCGGATCAGGGGGCGGAAGATACGCAGTATTTT
TRBJ1-1,.,.,TRBV29-1,CSVEIWQGRIMNTEAFF,TGCAGCGTTGAAATCTGGCAGGGGAGGATCATGAACACTGAAGCTTTCTTT
TRBJ2-5,.,few,TRBV3-1,CASSQDDLTPYQETQYF,TGTGCCAGCAGCCAAGATGACCTGACCCCCTACCAAGAGACCCAGTACTTC
TRBJ2-3,.,few,TRBV4-3,CASSQDRGRSTDTQYF,TGCGCCAGCAGCCAAGATCGGGGACGTAGCACAGATACGCAGTATTTT
TRBJ1-4,.,few,TRBV29-1,CSVGASVRGSSEKLFF,TGCAGCGTTGGGGCCTCAGTCCGGGGCTCGAGTGAAAAACTGTTTTTT
TRBJ2-3,.,few,TRBV7-8,CASRPGVTDTQYF,TGTGCCAGCAGGCCCGGGGTCACAGATACGCAGTATTTT
TRBJ2-5,.,.,TRBV5-1,CASSLAQSVGGPQYF,TGCGCCAGCAGCTTGGCCCAGTCGGTGGGGGGCCCCCAGTACTTC
TRBJ2-5,.,.,TRBV4-1,CASSQDPGVGETQYF,TGCGCCAGCAGCCAAGATCCGGGGGTGGGAGAGACCCAGTACTTC
TRBJ2-5,.,many,TRBV11-3,CASSWGTGETQYF,TGTGCCAGCAGCTGGGGGACCGGGGAGACCCAGTACTTC
TRBJ2-7,TRBD2,.,TRBV27,CASSLQRGYYEQYF,TGTGCCAGCAGTTTACAGCGGGGATACTACGAGCAGTACTTC
TRBJ2-1,.,few,TRBV20-1,CSVPAKLDEQFF,TGCAGTGTCCCGGCTAAGCTGGATGAGCAGTTCTTC
TRBJ2-5,.,many,TRBV25-1,CASSEYMETQYF,TGTGCCAGCAGTGAATATATGGAGACCCAGTACTTC
TRBJ2-7,TRBD1,.,TRBV29-1,CSVEGDRESSYEQYF,TGCAGCGTTGAAGGGGACAGGGAGAGCTCCTACGAGCAGTACTTC
TRBJ2-3,.,few,TRBV28,CASSLRAVTDTQYF,TGTGCCAGCAGTTTAAGGGCAGTCACAGATACGCAGTATTTT
TRBJ2-3,TRBD2,.,TRBV29-1,CSVTSGSFSTDTQYF,TGCAGCGTCACTAGCGGGAGCTTTAGCACAGATACGCAGTATTTT
TRBJ2-5,TRBD1,.,TRBV7-9,CASSGRDREETQYF,TGTGCCAGCAGCGGCCGGGACAGGGAAGAGACCCAGTACTTC
TRBJ2-3,TRBD1,.,TRBV29-1,CSVRGQGALKDTQYF,TGCAGCGTCCGGGGGCAGGGGGCACTCAAGGATACGCAGTATTTT
TRBJ2-6,.,.,TRBV6-5,CASRPTGLGANVLTF,TGTGCCAGCAGGCCTACAGGGTTAGGGGCCAACGTCCTGACTTTC
TRBJ2-3,TRBD2,.,TRBV12-3/TRBV12-4,CAGSLEGGGAADTQYF,TGTGCCGGCAGCCTGGAGGGCGGGGGGGCAGCAGATACGCAGTATTTT
TRBJ2-1,.,.,TRBV12-3/TRBV12-4,CASSSLAFNEQFF,TGTGCCAGCTCCTCCTTGGCGTTCAATGAGCAGTTCTTC
TRBJ2-7,TRBD2,few,TRBV13,CASSAPSGGAYEQYF,TGTGCCAGCAGCGCCCCTAGCGGGGGGGCCTACGAGCAGTACTTC
TRBJ1-1,.,few,TRBV12-3/TRBV12-4,CASGAGPNTEAFF,TGTGCCAGCGGGGCAGGGCCCAACACTGAAGCTTTCTTT
TRBJ1-1,.,.,TRBV7-6,CASSPYIDSMNTEAFF,TGTGCCAGCAGCCCCTACATTGACAGCATGAACACTGAAGCTTTCTTT
TRBJ1-1,TRBD1,few,TRBV7-9,CASSNSPSDRGNTEAFF,TGTGCCAGCAGCAACAGTCCGAGTGACAGGGGGAACACTGAAGCTTTCTTT
TRBJ2-2,.,few,TRBV7-2,CASSLMSGYGELFF,TGTGCCAGCAGCTTAATGTCAGGGTACGGGGAGCTGTTTTTT
TRBJ1-5,.,.,TRBV4-2,CASSQETRDQPQHF,TGTGCCAGCAGCCAAGAGACACGCGATCAGCCCCAGCATTTT
TRBJ2-7,TRBD1,few,TRBV20-1,CSATSRDRLSYEQYF,TGCAGTGCTACAAGCCGGGACAGATTATCCTACGAGCAGTACTTC
TRBJ2-5,.,.,TRBV12-3/TRBV12-4,CASSVETQETQYF,TGTGCCAGCAGCGTGGAAACCCAAGAGACCCAGTACTTC
TRBJ2-6,.,.,TRBV20-1,CSGSGPTASVGANVLTF,TGCAGCGGCTCGGGACCCACGGCATCGGTAGGGGCCAACGTCCTGACTTTC
TRBJ1-4,TRBD1,.,TRBV20-1,CSASRGQGQKLFF,TGCAGTGCTAGTCGGGGACAGGGACAAAAACTGTTTTTT
TRBJ2-3,.,few,TRBV29-1,CSVGQGSSGEFTYF,.
TRBJ2-1,TRBD2,.,TRBV20-1,CSASTIFKTSGRMGSYNEQFF,TGCAGTGCTAGCACGATTTTTAAGACTAGCGGGAGGATGGGATCCTACAATGAGCAGTTCTTC
TRBJ1-1,.,.,TRBV7-2,CASSLYTEPGPGIEAFF,TGTGCCAGCAGCTTATACACCGAACCGGGACCGGGAATTGAAGCTTTCTTT
TRBJ2-2,.,.,TRBV29-1,CSVYLGRGTGELFF,TGCAGCGTTTATCTCGGTCGAGGCACCGGGGAGCTGTTTTTT
TRBJ2-7,TRBD1,.,TRBV20-1,CSALRGTWDEQYF,TGCAGTGCCCTCAGGGGGACCTGGGACGAGCAGTACTTC
TRBJ2-6,TRBD1,.,TRBV29-1,CSARTGSTGANVLTF,TGCAGCGCTAGGACAGGGTCTACTGGGGCCAACGTCCTGACTTTC
TRBJ1-4,TRBD1,few,TRBV20-1,CSANTGTGFNEKLFF,TGCAGTGCTAACACCGGGACAGGGTTTAACGAAAAACTGTTTTTT
TRBJ1-5,.,.,TRBV24-1,CATSVGLDDQPQHF,TGTGCCACCAGTGTAGGATTAGACGATCAGCCCCAGCATTTT
TRBJ2-1,TRBD2,.,TRBV12-3/TRBV12-4,CASIGSGTYNEQFF,TGTGCCAGCATCGGTAGCGGGACATACAATGAGCAGTTCTTC
TRBJ2-5,TRBD2,.,TRBV20-1,CSARGGVRGLAFQETQYF,TGCAGTGCTAGAGGAGGGGTCAGGGGACTAGCTTTTCAAGAGACCCAGTACTTC
TRBJ1-4,.,many,TRBV20-1,CSASSGEEKLFF,TGCAGTGCTAGTTCAGGGGAAGAAAAACTGTTTTTT
TRBJ1-4,TRBD1,.,TRBV14,CASSQVPTGASNEKLFF,TGTGCCAGCAGCCAAGTACCGACAGGGGCCTCTAATGAAAAACTGTTTTTT
TRBJ2-3,.,few,TRBV20-1,CSARDSGTAEFGTQYF,TGCAGTGCTAGAGATAGTGGGACGGCCGAGTTTGGTACGCAGTATTTT